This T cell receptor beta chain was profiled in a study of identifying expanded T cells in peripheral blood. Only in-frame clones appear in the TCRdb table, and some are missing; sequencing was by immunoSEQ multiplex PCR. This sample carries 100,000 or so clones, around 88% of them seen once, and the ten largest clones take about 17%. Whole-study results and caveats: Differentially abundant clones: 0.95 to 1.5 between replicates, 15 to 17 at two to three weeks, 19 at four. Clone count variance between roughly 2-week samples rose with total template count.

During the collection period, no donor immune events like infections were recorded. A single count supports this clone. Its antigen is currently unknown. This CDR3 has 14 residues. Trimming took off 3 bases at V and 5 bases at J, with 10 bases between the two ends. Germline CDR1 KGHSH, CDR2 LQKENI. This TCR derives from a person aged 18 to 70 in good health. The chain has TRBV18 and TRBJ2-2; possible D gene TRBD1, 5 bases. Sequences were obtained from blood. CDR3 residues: CASSPLPGTGELFF. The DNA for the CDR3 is TGTGCCAGCTCACCTCTCCCAGGGACCGGGGAGCTGTTTTTT.